This T cell receptor beta chain was identified during a study of identifying expanded T cells in peripheral blood. In regard to this clone: As yet, its antigen is unknown.

Study observations and caveats: Differentially abundant clones: roughly 1.2 between replicates, 16.4 at around 14 days, 19 to 20 at four. Variance in clone template counts between approximately two-week samples significantly increased with total template count across all healthy donors.

Collection occurred without any documented infections or immune events in donors. The CDR3 runs 13 residues. In germline, CDR1 is SEHNR, CDR2 FQNEAQ (reference sequence). Trimming took 5 bases from V and 5 from J, leaving 12 bases between them. Libraries were prepared by immunoSEQ multiplex PCR; TCRdb keeps only in-frame clonotypes and omits some of them. The table shows around 94,000 clones, with approximately 85% occurring only once. The receptor comes from a person aged 18 to 69 in good health. The sequencing input was blood. V and J are TRBV7-9 and TRBJ1-2; tentative D call: TRBD1 (5 bases). CDR3: CASSRDGIYGYTF. DNA for the CDR3: TGTGCCAGCAGCCGGGACGGCATTTATGGCTACACCTTC.